This TCR beta chain is from a study of cytomegalovirus exposure and HLA in healthy donors. On this clone: The junction shows a germline mismatch at one end, possibly a read error.

The PCR had 60 Vbeta and 13 Jbeta primers. Clones were sequenced by immunoSEQ multiplex PCR, and TCRdb holds only the in-frame ones, with some missing. There are about 140,000 clones in the sample; 75% to 90% occur only once, and less than 10% lies in the top ten. Input material: PBMCs. The clonotype comes from a woman aged 50 to 60 in good health and CMV-seropositive.

CDR3 bases: TGTGCCAGCAGAGAAGAGCGATCGTACCAAGAGACCCAGTACTTC. Translating gives CASREERSYQETQYF. The chain couples TRBV2 to TRBJ2-5; D remains unclear. The CDR3 is made up of 15 amino acids. CDR1 and CDR2 from the germline V gene are SNHLY and FYNNEI.